These 30 T cell receptor beta chains were sequenced from one sample in a study of spatial heterogeneity in lung cancer. Each CDR3 protein is one row after TCRdb ran MiXCR on the 5' RACE reads. This table holds 25,000 or so distinct CDR3 sequences, 4% to 5% found once. Time point noted: sample taken at primary tumor resection. The sequenced material consisted of unsorted whole RNA from tumor, nontumor lung or frozen PBMC. Sequencing was performed on PBMCs, taken at surgery. The receptors were sampled from a male donor with early-stage non-small cell lung cancer.

This clonotype was seen repeatedly, ten times or more. The V and J genes are TRBV5-1 and TRBJ2-3, with D unresolved. V shed 0 bases and J shed 4 bases, with 9 bases lying between them. Per the germline V gene, CDR1 is SGHRS and CDR2 is YFSETQ. This CDR3 contains 14 residues. The DNA for the CDR3 is TGCGCCAGCAGCTTGGCTTCTGGATCAGATACGCAGTATTTT. It specifies CASSLASGSDTQYF.

This clonotype has more than one count but fewer than ten. The V call is TRBV30, the J call TRBJ1-5; D is possibly TRBD1 (5 bases). Germline V CDR1 and CDR2: GTSNPN, SVGIG (reference sequence). The V gene lost 6 bases and the J gene lost 8 bases, with 17 bases spanning the gap. This CDR3 comprises 13 residues. The CDR3 bases are TGTGCCTGCGGGGCAGCAGCTGAAGAGCCCCAGCATTTT. Protein product: CACGAAAEEPQHF.

At least ten counts were recorded for this clonotype. V gene TRBV5-4 combines with J gene TRBJ2-5; 7 nucleotides line up with TRBD1. V shed 4 bases and J 1 base; nucleotides not matched to a gene: 7. This CDR3 is 15 amino acids long. Germline V gene data show CDR1 as SGHNT and CDR2 as YYREEE (reference sequence). The CDR3 is CASSLTGALQETQYF. The CDR3 DNA sequence: TGTGCCAGCAGCCTCACAGGGGCCCTCCAAGAGACCCAGTACTTC.

The table lists this clonotype with many counts. The V and J genes are TRBV20-1 and TRBJ2-7; 14 bases align to TRBD2. CDR1 DFQATT and CDR2 SNEGSKA come from the germline V gene (reference sequence). The CDR3 sequence is 14 residues long. V lost 5 bases and J lost 4; bases outside the gene matches: 4. The CDR3 sequence is CSARLAGGPYEQYF. CDR3 DNA: TGCAGTGCTCGACTAGCGGGAGGGCCTTACGAGCAGTACTTC.

In this sample, this clonotype turned up many times. The CDR3 sequence: CAWKRGGGYEQYF. CDR3 DNA sequence: TGTGCCTGGAAAAGGGGCGGGGGCTACGAGCAGTACTTC. The chain employs TRBV30 and TRBJ2-7; 7 positions match TRBD2. The germline V gene has CDR1 GTSNPN and CDR2 SVGIG (reference sequence). The CDR3 has 13 residues. V dropped 4 bases and J dropped 3; count of bases not matched to a gene: 6.

In its sample, this clonotype was seen many times. This chain connects TRBV20-1 to TRBJ2-3; D perhaps matches TRBD2 (5 bases). The CDR3 spans 14 residues. Looked up from germline, CDR1 is DFQATT and CDR2 is SNEGSKA (reference sequence). V shed 7 bases and J shed 4 bases, with 18 bases lying between them. The CDR3 DNA is TGCAGTGTAAGCGGTCTGCACGCGGCAGATACGCAGTATTTT. It encodes CSVSGLHAADTQYF.

This clonotype occurred many times. The chain employs TRBV18 and TRBJ2-7; D not certain. V was clipped by 3 bases and J by 4 bases, with 7 bases between them. This CDR3 spans 12 amino acids. Germline V gene sequence: CDR1 KGHSH, CDR2 LQKENI. In DNA, the CDR3 is TGTGCCAGCTCACCTGTGGGATACGAGCAGTACTTC. It codes for CASSPVGYEQYF.

At least ten counts were recorded for this clonotype. The V and J genes are TRBV5-1 and TRBJ1-1; maybe TRBD1 (6 bases). Trimming stripped 3 bases from V and 1 base from J, with 10 bases between. The V gene's germline CDR1 is SGHRS and CDR2 YFSETQ. The CDR3 covers 14 residues. In nucleotides, the CDR3 is TGCGCCAGCAGCTCTGACAGGACGAACACTGAAGCTTTCTTT. It translates to CASSSDRTNTEAFF.

This clonotype was counted many times. The rearrangement links TRBV6-9 to TRBJ2-7; perhaps TRBD1 as D (6 bases). Trimming took off 6 bases at V and 3 bases at J, with 18 bases between the two ends. The CDR3 contains 15 residues. The V gene's germline CDR1 is MNHGY and CDR2 SVAAGI. As DNA, the CDR3 is TGTGCCAGCAGCCACAGGGTTAGAGTGGTCTACGAGCAGTACTTC. Encoded protein: CASSHRVRVVYEQYF.

This clonotype was observed at least ten times. V usage is TRBV7-9 and J usage is TRBJ2-3; D uncertain. This CDR3 comprises 12 residues. The germline gives CDR1 SEHNR, CDR2 FQNEAQ (reference sequence). The V and J ends lost 5 bases and 0 bases respectively, with 3 bases between them. The CDR3 nucleotides read TGTGCCAGCAGCAGAAGCACAGATACGCAGTATTTT. Its protein is CASSRSTDTQYF.

This clonotype showed up many times. The V gene is TRBV18, the J gene TRBJ2-2; D is perhaps TRBD1 or TRBD2 (5 bases each). Germline loops: CDR1 KGHSH, CDR2 LQKENI. V lost 2 bases and J lost 7, with 14 bases in between. There are 15 residues in the CDR3. CDR3 in DNA: TGTGCCAGCTCACCAGGGACGACCCTAGGCGGGGAGCTGTTTTTT. This translates into CASSPGTTLGGELFF.

This clonotype was seen at least ten times. This chain connects TRBV5-1 to TRBJ2-1; D is ambiguous. Trimming removed 4 bases from V and 10 bases from J, with 18 bases in between. The germline V gene encodes CDR1 SGHRS and CDR2 YFSETQ. The CDR3 length is 14 residues. CDR3 sequence reads: CASSPDRARGEQFF. CDR3 DNA sequence: TGCGCCAGCAGCCCTGACCGGGCGCGTGGCGAGCAGTTCTTC.

This chain joins TRBV12-3 or TRBV12-4 and TRBJ1-6; D unclear. V lost 6 bases to trimming and J lost 7 bases, with 7 bases between them. The CDR3 spans 12 residues. This CDR3 is CASSLSNSPLHF. DNA of the CDR3: TGTGCCAGCAGCCTCTCCAATTCACCCCTCCACTTT.

This clonotype was seen many times. The chain employs TRBV5-1 and TRBJ2-3; TRBD1 is a possible D gene (6 bases). This CDR3 is 15 amino acids long. The germline CDR1 and CDR2 sequences are SGHRS and YFSETQ. V was cut by 1 base and J by 2 bases, with 11 bases left in between. The CDR3 DNA reads TGCGCCAGCAGCTTGTTTCAGGGGCCCACAGATACGCAGTATTTT. Translating it yields CASSLFQGPTDTQYF.

At least ten counts were recorded for this clonotype. The gene calls are TRBV7-9 and TRBJ2-2; D possibly corresponds to TRBD2 (5 bases). Trimming cost V 6 bases and J 2 bases, with 19 bases left between them. The CDR3 contains 17 residues. CDR1 is SEHNR, CDR2 FQNEAQ, per germline (reference sequence). The CDR3 DNA reads as TGTGCCAGCAGACTTCGAAGACGGGGAGTAAACACCGGGGAGCTGTTTTTT. This encodes CASRLRRRGVNTGELFF.

This clonotype has a count of ten or more. The J gene is TRBJ2-5, the V gene TRBV4-1; the match to TRBD1 covers 7 bases. Germline values: CDR1 MGHRA, CDR2 YSYEKL. The CDR3 totals 13 residues. V shed 4 bases and J 4 bases; nucleotides not matched to a gene: 3. In DNA, the CDR3 is TGCGCCAGCAGCCCGGACAGGCGAGAGACCCAGTACTTC. It translates to CASSPDRRETQYF.

At least ten counts were recorded for this clonotype. The CDR3 nucleotides read TGCAGCGCCAAAGGACTAGCGGGCGGTTCCCGCACAGATACGCAGTATTTT. This sequence encodes CSAKGLAGGSRTDTQYF. The chain couples TRBV29-1 to TRBJ2-3; 11 positions agree with TRBD2. V trimming: 7 bases; J trimming: 1 base; junction bases outside the gene matches: 13. Germline V lookup: CDR1 SQVTM, CDR2 ANQGSEA. The CDR3 is 17 residues long.

This clonotype has ten or more counts. This chain connects TRBV6-5 to TRBJ1-3; 8 bases map to TRBD1. Per germline, CDR1 MNHEY and CDR2 SVGAGI. V trimming: 0 bases; J trimming: 2 bases; junction bases outside the gene matches: 6. The CDR3 contains 17 residues. CDR3 sequence: CASSYSLSGGPGNTIYF. In DNA form, the CDR3 reads TGTGCCAGCAGTTACTCCCTGTCAGGGGGCCCTGGAAACACCATATATTTT.

This clonotype was observed at least ten times. The rearrangement links TRBV7-3 to TRBJ2-3; 16 bases fit TRBD2. CDR1 SGHTA and CDR2 FQGTGA come from the germline V gene. Losses at the gene ends were 5 bases for V and 1 base for J; bases not matched to a gene: 6. This CDR3 is built from 18 residues. CDR3 amino acids: CASSLGTSGRAGTDTQYF. The CDR3 bases are TGTGCCAGCAGCCTTGGGACTAGCGGGAGGGCAGGCACAGATACGCAGTATTTT.

At least ten counts were recorded for this clonotype. This chain links TRBV6-5 with TRBJ1-1; D not certain. The CDR3 is 12 amino acids. The V gene's germline CDR1 is MNHEY and CDR2 SVGAGI. Between the trimmed V and J ends, which lost 2 bases and 3 bases, there was a span of 4 bases. CDR3 protein: CASSYGHTEAFF. The CDR3 bases are TGTGCCAGCAGTTACGGGCACACTGAAGCTTTCTTT.

This clonotype was seen many times. The V and J genes are TRBV28 and TRBJ2-7; TRBD1 is a possible D gene (6 bases). This CDR3 has 15 amino acids. The ends were cut back, 3 bases at V and 0 bases at J, with 12 bases in the middle. The germline gives CDR1 MDHEN, CDR2 SYDVKM. DNA of the CDR3: TGTGCCAGCAGTTTTTTTAGGGGGTTCTCCTACGAGCAGTACTTC. Its translation: CASSFFRGFSYEQYF.

This clonotype was detected ten times or more. The chain joins TRBV3-2 to TRBJ2-4; TRBD1 is the table's D call and was not checked against the DNA. TRBV3-2 is deemed a pseudogene. This CDR3 region has 17 residues. CDR3 in amino acids: CASSQDPRTGAQNIQYF. Written as DNA, the CDR3 is TGTGCCAGCAGCCAAGATCCCAGGACAGGGGCGCAAAACATTCAGTACTTC.

This clonotype occurred many times. The V call is TRBV4-2, the J call TRBJ1-2; tentatively, D is TRBD1 (6 bases). The CDR3 length is 13 residues. The V gene's germline CDR1 is LGHNA and CDR2 YNFKEQ. V was clipped by 3 bases and J by 5 bases, with 10 bases between them. CDR3 DNA sequence: TGTGCCAGCAGCCAGACAGGCCCTTATGGCTACACCTTC. Amino acids: CASSQTGPYGYTF.

The table lists this clonotype with many counts. Here the CDR3 reads CASSSRGAQGGKLFF. In DNA form, the CDR3 reads TGTGCCAGCAGCTCTCGTGGAGCCCAGGGTGGAAAACTGTTTTTT. The V call is TRBV11-1, the J call TRBJ1-4, with D maybe TRBD1 (5 bases). From germline, CDR1 is SGHAT and CDR2 FQDESV (reference sequence). The CDR3 runs to 15 residues. The V gene lost 4 bases and the J gene lost 10 bases, with 19 bases spanning the gap.

At least ten counts were recorded for this clonotype. V is TRBV6-2 or TRBV6-3 and J is TRBJ2-5, with D unclear. Germline-derived CDR1 and CDR2 are MNHEY and SVGEGT. This CDR3 contains 12 residues. The V end was cut by 8 bases, the J end by 4 bases, with 11 bases between. The CDR3 sequence: CASCRGRETQYF. For the CDR3, the DNA is TGTGCCAGCTGTCGAGGCCGAGAGACCCAGTACTTC.

Concerning this clonotype itself: This may arise from a read error, as a much more abundant clone is one base away. The V call is TRBV18, the J call TRBJ2-7; D possibly uses TRBD1 or TRBD2 (6 bases each). CDR3 length equals 15 residues. Trimming took off 6 bases at V and 0 bases at J, with 15 bases between the two ends. From germline, CDR1 is KGHSH and CDR2 LQKENI. The CDR3: CASSRGGDRSYEQYF. In nucleotides, the CDR3 is TGTGCCAGCTCCAGGGGCGGGGACCGCTCCTACGAGCAGTACTTC.

This clonotype was seen ten or more times. This chain connects TRBV7-8 to TRBJ2-5, with a tentative D call TRBD2 (5 bases). Germline V CDR1 and CDR2: SGHVS, FQNEAQ. CDR3 size: 14 residues. V lost 2 bases and J 3 bases, leaving 10 bases between the germline ends. CDR3: CASSLMTIKETQYF. The CDR3, as DNA: TGTGCCAGCAGCTTAATGACTATCAAAGAGACCCAGTACTTC. Full variable domain (missing parts from reference TRBV7-8 and TRBJ2-5): GAGVSQSPRYKVAKRGQDVALRCDPISGHVSLFWYQQALGQGPEFLTYFQNEAQLDKSGLPSDRFFAERPEGSVSTLKIQRTQQEDSAVYLCASSLMTIKETQYFGPGTRLLVL.

This clonotype has at least ten counts. The chain carries TRBV12-3 or TRBV12-4 and TRBJ2-3; D is undetermined. This CDR3 is 15 amino acids long. The V end lost 7 bases, the J end lost 2 bases, and 16 bases lay between the germline ends. DNA of the CDR3: TGTGCCAGCACCCTTGGTGACCGAGACACAGATACGCAGTATTTT. Amino acids: CASTLGDRDTDTQYF.

This clonotype was recorded many times. The gene calls are TRBV27 and TRBJ1-5; no firm D call. This CDR3 is built from 11 residues. Germline CDR1 MNHEY, CDR2 SMNVEV (reference sequence). V was trimmed by 8 bases and J by 5 bases, leaving 7 bases between them. CDR3 loop: CASGIYQPQHF. DNA of the CDR3: TGTGCCAGCGGGATTTATCAGCCCCAGCATTTT.

This clonotype showed up just a few times. This chain joins TRBV7-9 and TRBJ2-3; 9 nucleotides match TRBD2. Unmatched junction bases numbered 10, after V lost 5 bases and J lost 1 base. The length of the CDR3 is 17 residues. CDR1 and CDR2 (germline): SEHNR, FQNEAQ (reference sequence). In DNA, the CDR3 is TGTGCCAGCAGCCCGGGATTAGCGGGAGCTCGCACAGATACGCAGTATTTT. It yields the protein CASSPGLAGARTDTQYF.